This passage covers 18 T cell receptor beta chains from one sample sequenced in a study of sequential checkpoint blockade in melanoma. Treatment of the sample: randomized to nivolumab then ipilimumab (arm A) or the reverse (arm B). Sequencing used immunoSEQ multiplex PCR; TCRdb keeps in-frame clones, though not all of them. The sample shows 40,000 or so clones, 86% of them seen only once. This specimen was CD8+ T cells sorted from blood (inferred from file names), taken from a patient given nivolumab and ipilimumab in sequence. These receptors were obtained from a human donor with melanoma.

The chain links TRBV6-5 to TRBJ1-5; D is possibly TRBD1 (6 bases). Germline CDR1 reads MNHEY; CDR2 reads SVGAGI. Trimming left V 5 bases short and J 5 bases short, with 13 bases between. The CDR3 is made up of 14 amino acids. The CDR3 DNA follows: TGTGCCAGCAGTGAACAGGGTTTTTATCAGCCCCAGCATTTT. Its translation: CASSEQGFYQPQHF.

The chain employs TRBV7-9 and TRBJ2-3; 10 positions match TRBD2. This CDR3 is 16 amino acids long. The germline CDR1 and CDR2 sequences are SEHNR and FQNEAQ (reference sequence). V was clipped by 4 bases and J by 3 bases; unmatched bases: 7. CDR3 sequence reads: CASSSGLAEVTDTQYF. Written as DNA, the CDR3 is TGTGCCAGCAGCTCTGGACTAGCGGAGGTAACAGATACGCAGTATTTT.

The chain joins TRBV6-6 to TRBJ1-1, with D possibly being TRBD1 (5 bases). Germline CDR1 MNHNY, CDR2 SVGAGI (reference sequence). The CDR3 spans 14 residues. Trimming left V 6 bases short and J 5 bases short, with 16 bases between. Written as DNA, the CDR3 is TGTGCCAGCAGGGGGGGACTCTATGATACTGAAGCTTTCTTT. Protein sequence: CASRGGLYDTEAFF.

The V gene is TRBV30, the J gene TRBJ2-3; TRBD2 matches 12 bases. The CDR3 length is 16 residues. Germline V gene sequence: CDR1 GTSNPN, CDR2 SVGIG (reference sequence). Trimming removed 2 bases from V and 5 bases from J; junction bases left unmatched: 8. This CDR3 is CAWSHTSGRPGDTQYF. DNA of the CDR3: TGTGCCTGGAGTCATACTAGCGGGAGGCCCGGAGATACGCAGTATTTT.

Sample share makes this clone medium-sized (0.01 to 0.1%). The chain couples TRBV7-9 to TRBJ2-7, with 9 bases matching TRBD1. J lost 2 bases, V lost 6 bases, and 5 bases had no gene match. The germline V gene encodes CDR1 SEHNR and CDR2 FQNEAQ (reference sequence). The CDR3 has 14 residues. The CDR3 DNA follows: TGTGCCAGCAGGGGACAGGGAGGAACCTACGAGCAGTACTTC. Translating it yields CASRGQGGTYEQYF.

The V and J genes are TRBV27 and TRBJ2-2; D perhaps matches TRBD2 (6 bases). V lost 1 base to trimming and J lost 3 bases, with 12 bases between them. The length of the CDR3 is 16 residues. Germline values: CDR1 MNHEY, CDR2 SMNVEV (reference sequence). The DNA of the CDR3 is TGTGCCAGCAGTTTATGGGTAGGGGAGGACACCGGGGAGCTGTTTTTT. Translation gives CASSLWVGEDTGELFF.

This clone has only one observation. The chain couples TRBV19 to TRBJ2-3; D is perhaps TRBD1 (6 bases). Germline values: CDR1 LNHDA, CDR2 SQIVND (reference sequence). The CDR3 runs to 14 residues. V was trimmed by 7 bases and J by 1 base, leaving 12 bases between them. The CDR3 here is CASTAGAGTDTQYF. As DNA, the CDR3 is TGTGCCAGTACGGCAGGGGCTGGCACAGATACGCAGTATTTT.

This clone occurred once. The genes are TRBV27 and TRBJ2-7, with 9 bases fitting TRBD2. The CDR3 length is 15 residues. CDR1 and CDR2 (germline): MNHEY, SMNVEV (reference sequence). Germline trimming cut 4 bases from V and 1 base from J; bases unmatched to any gene: 5. CDR3 residues: CASSSTSGSSYEQYF. The CDR3 nucleotides read TGTGCCAGCAGTTCGACTAGCGGCAGTTCCTACGAGCAGTACTTC.

The chain joins TRBV10-1 to TRBJ2-7; a possible D gene is TRBD1 (6 bases). The CDR3 covers 14 residues. V gave up 4 bases and J gave up 3 bases, with 13 bases separating them. Germline V gives CDR1 WNHNN, CDR2 SYGVQD (reference sequence). The CDR3 sequence is CASSARDNSYEQYF. CDR3 bases: TGCGCCAGCAGTGCCCGGGACAACAGCTACGAGCAGTACTTC.

The CDR3 reads CASSPGRGRTNPDTQYF. The CDR3 coding sequence is TGTGCCAGCAGCCCCGGCAGGGGGAGAACAAATCCAGATACGCAGTATTTT. The genes are TRBV11-2 and TRBJ2-3, with TRBD1 matching 7 bases. CDR1 and CDR2 from the germline V gene are SGHAT and FQNNGV. V was clipped by 5 bases and J by 4 bases; unmatched bases: 15. The CDR3 is made up of 17 amino acids.

The V gene is TRBV4-3, the J gene TRBJ2-3, with D possibly TRBD1 on 7 matching bases. Germline-derived CDR1 and CDR2 are LGHNA and YSLEER. Trimming cost V 0 bases and J 6 bases, with 10 bases left between them. The CDR3 extends over 14 amino acids. CDR3 coding DNA: TGCGCCAGCAGCCAAGAGGCAGGGGGGGATACGCAGTATTTT. Translating it yields CASSQEAGGDTQYF.

V usage is TRBV19 and J usage is TRBJ1-2; 10 bases map to TRBD1. Trimming at V came to 3 bases and at J to 8 bases, leaving 12 bases not matched to a gene. CDR3 size: 16 residues. Germline CDR1 is LNHDA and CDR2 is SQIVND (reference sequence). CDR3 loop: CASSIPVGTGVQGYTF. The CDR3 DNA sequence: TGTGCCAGTAGTATTCCGGTCGGGACAGGGGTACAGGGCTACACCTTC.

J is TRBJ2-7 and V is TRBV19; the D gene is possibly TRBD2 (5 bases). This CDR3 spans 14 amino acids. Germline CDR1 reads LNHDA; CDR2 reads SQIVND (reference sequence). V lost 2 bases and J 4 bases, leaving 12 bases between the germline ends. The CDR3 spells CASSIRPGWYEQYF. The DNA of the CDR3 is TGTGCCAGTAGTATACGTCCGGGATGGTACGAGCAGTACTTC.

The chain couples TRBV27 to TRBJ1-2; D might be TRBD1 (6 bases). Trimming pared 2 bases from V and 4 bases from J, leaving 11 bases between. This CDR3 is built from 14 residues. Germline CDR1 is MNHEY and CDR2 is SMNVEV (reference sequence). The CDR3 loop is CASSLGGGAYGYTF. The CDR3 nucleotides are TGTGCCAGCAGTTTAGGGGGGGGCGCCTATGGCTACACCTTC.

In its sample, this clone was seen a few times. This chain uses TRBV19 with TRBJ2-1, with TRBD1 matching 11 bases. V was pared by 1 base and J by 6 bases, with 2 bases of the junction left unmatched. The CDR3 spans 15 residues. Germline assignment: CDR1 LNHDA and CDR2 SQIVND (reference sequence). CDR3 residues: CASSIGDRGGNEQFF. In DNA form, the CDR3 reads TGTGCCAGTAGTATAGGGGACAGGGGGGGCAATGAGCAGTTCTTC.

J is TRBJ1-2 and V is TRBV7-9, with 9 bases identical to TRBD1. Per germline, CDR1 SEHNR and CDR2 FQNEAQ (reference sequence). The CDR3 is made up of 14 amino acids. V was pared by 2 bases and J by 7 bases, with 5 bases of the junction left unmatched. The CDR3 sequence: CASSLIGTGIGYTF. The CDR3 DNA is TGTGCCAGCAGCTTAATTGGGACAGGGATTGGCTACACCTTC.

The chain is built from TRBV13 and TRBJ2-5; TRBD1 matches at 11 bases. The junction had 8 bases not matched to a gene; V was cut back by 0 bases and J by 5 bases. Germline V gives CDR1 PRHDT, CDR2 FYEKMQ (reference sequence). There are 17 residues in the CDR3. CDR3 in amino acids: CASSLGPGQGAGETQYF. CDR3 sequence (DNA): TGTGCCAGCAGCTTAGGCCCCGGACAGGGGGCCGGGGAGACCCAGTACTTC.

As for this clone: The sample contains more than one DNA sequence encoding this CDR3. The chain uses TRBV19 and TRBJ1-2, with D possibly being TRBD1 (6 bases). The CDR3 has 12 amino acids. CDR1 and CDR2 (germline): LNHDA, SQIVND (reference sequence). The germline V and J ends were trimmed by 3 bases and 7 bases, with 9 bases remaining between them. CDR3 sequence (DNA): TGTGCCAGTAGTATTGGGGGCGGTGGCTACACCTTC. Encoded protein: CASSIGGGGYTF.